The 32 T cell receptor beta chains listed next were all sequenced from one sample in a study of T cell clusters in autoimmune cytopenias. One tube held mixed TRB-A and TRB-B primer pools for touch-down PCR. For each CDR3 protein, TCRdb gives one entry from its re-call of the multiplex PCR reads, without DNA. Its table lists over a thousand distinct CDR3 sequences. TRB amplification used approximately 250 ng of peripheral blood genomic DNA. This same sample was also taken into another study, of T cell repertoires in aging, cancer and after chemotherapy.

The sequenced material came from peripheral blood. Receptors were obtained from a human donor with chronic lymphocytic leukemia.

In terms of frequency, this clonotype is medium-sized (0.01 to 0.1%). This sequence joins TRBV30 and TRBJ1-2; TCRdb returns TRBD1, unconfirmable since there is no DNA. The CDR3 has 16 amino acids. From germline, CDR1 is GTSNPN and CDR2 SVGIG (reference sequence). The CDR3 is CAWSRKGDSTNYGYTF.

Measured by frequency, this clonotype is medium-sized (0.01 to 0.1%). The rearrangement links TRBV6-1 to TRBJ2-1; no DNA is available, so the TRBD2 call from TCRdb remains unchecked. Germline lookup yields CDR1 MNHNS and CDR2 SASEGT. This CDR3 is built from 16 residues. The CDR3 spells CASSVLRTSGINEQFF.

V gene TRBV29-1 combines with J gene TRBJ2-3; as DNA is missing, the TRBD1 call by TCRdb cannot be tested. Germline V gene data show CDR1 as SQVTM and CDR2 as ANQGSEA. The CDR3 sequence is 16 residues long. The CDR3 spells CSVRGTGGARTDTQYF.

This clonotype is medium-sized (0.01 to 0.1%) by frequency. CDR3 in amino acids: CASSIGLAYEQYF. The chain carries TRBV19 and TRBJ2-7. The CDR3 covers 13 residues. CDR1 and CDR2 from the germline V gene are LNHDA and SQIVND (reference sequence).

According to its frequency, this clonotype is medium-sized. This CDR3 is CASIGLAGREGAYEQYF. The chain combines TRBV27 with TRBJ2-7; TCRdb outputs TRBD2, but without DNA this stays unchecked. The CDR3 covers 17 residues. Germline CDR1 is MNHEY and CDR2 is SMNVEV (reference sequence).

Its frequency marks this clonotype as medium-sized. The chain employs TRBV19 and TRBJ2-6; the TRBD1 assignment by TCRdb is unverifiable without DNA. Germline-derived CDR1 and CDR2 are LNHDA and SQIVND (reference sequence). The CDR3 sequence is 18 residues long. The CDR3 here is CASSIDAGGSSGANVLTF.

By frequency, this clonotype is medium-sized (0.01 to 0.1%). The CDR3 reads CASSYPGRNYGYTF. V gene TRBV19 combines with J gene TRBJ1-2; TCRdb indicates TRBD1, and absent DNA this call remains unverified. The CDR3 runs 14 residues. CDR1 and CDR2 (germline): LNHDA, SQIVND (reference sequence). The full variable domain, rest sourced from reference TRBV19 and TRBJ1-2, is DGGITQSPKYLFRKEGQNVTLSCEQNLNHDAMYWYRQDPGQGLRLIYYSQIVNDFQKGDIAEGYSVSREKKESFPLTVTSAQKNPTAFYLCASSYPGRNYGYTFGSGTRLTVV.

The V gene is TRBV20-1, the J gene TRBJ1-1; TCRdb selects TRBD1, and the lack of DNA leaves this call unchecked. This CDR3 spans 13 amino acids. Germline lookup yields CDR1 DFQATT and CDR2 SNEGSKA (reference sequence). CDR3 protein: CSAAGQGLSEAFF.

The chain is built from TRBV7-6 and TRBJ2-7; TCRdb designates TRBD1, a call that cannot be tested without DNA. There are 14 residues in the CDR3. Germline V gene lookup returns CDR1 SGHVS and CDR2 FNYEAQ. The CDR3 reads CASSLIPGQAEQYF.

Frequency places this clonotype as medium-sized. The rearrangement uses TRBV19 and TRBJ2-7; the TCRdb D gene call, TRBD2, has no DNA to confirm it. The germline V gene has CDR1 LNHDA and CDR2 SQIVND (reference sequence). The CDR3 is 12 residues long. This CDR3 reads CASLGGSYEQYF.

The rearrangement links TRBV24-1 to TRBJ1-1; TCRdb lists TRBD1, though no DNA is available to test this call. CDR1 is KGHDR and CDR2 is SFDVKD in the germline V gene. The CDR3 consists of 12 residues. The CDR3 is CAIQGENTEAFF.

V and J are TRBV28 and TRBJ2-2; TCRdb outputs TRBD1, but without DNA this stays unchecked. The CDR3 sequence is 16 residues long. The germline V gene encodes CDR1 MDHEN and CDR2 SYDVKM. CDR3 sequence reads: CASRVQGAIWTGELFF.

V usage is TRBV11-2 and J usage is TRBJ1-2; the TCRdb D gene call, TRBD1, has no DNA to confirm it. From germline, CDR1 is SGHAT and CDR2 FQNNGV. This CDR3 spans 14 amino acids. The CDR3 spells CASSLDWGAGGYTF.

Here the CDR3 reads CASSRDTPEAFF. V usage is TRBV7-9 and J usage is TRBJ1-1; absent DNA, TCRdb's TRBD1 call cannot be checked. Germline assignment: CDR1 SEHNR and CDR2 FQNEAQ (reference sequence). This CDR3 region has 12 residues.

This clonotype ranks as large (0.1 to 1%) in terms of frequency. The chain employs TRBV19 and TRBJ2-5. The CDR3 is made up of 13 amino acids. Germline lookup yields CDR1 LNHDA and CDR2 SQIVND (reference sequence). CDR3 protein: CASSRLGKETQYF.

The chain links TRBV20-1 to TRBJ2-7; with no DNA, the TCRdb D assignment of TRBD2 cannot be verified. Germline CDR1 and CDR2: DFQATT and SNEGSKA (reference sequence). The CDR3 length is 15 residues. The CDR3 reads CSARDVREIIYEQYF.

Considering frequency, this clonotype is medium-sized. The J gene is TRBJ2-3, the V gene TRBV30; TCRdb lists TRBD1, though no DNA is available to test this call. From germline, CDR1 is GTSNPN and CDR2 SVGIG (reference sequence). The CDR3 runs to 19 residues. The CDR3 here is CAWSGDRDRGRIGTDTQYF. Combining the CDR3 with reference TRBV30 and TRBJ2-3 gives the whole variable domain SQTIHQWPATLVQPVGSPLSLECTVEGTSNPNLYWYRQAAGRGLQLLFYSVGIGQISSEVPQNLSASRPQDRQFILSSKKLLLSDSGFYLCAWSGDRDRGRIGTDTQYFGPGTRLTVL.

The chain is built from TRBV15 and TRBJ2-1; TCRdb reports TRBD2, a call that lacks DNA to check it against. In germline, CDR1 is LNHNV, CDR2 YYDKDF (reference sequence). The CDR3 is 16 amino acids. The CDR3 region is CATSRGLAESYNEQFF.

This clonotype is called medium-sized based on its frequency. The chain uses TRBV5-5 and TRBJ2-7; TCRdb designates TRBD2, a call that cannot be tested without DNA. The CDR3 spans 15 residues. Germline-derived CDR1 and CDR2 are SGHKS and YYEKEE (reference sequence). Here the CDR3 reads CASSFGLAGSYEQYF.

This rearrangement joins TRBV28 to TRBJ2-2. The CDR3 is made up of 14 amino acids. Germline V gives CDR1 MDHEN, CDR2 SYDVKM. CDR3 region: CASSLKPNTGELFF.

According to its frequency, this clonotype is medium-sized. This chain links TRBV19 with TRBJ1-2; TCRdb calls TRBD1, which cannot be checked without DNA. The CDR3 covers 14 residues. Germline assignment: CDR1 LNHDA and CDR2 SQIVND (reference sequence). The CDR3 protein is CASNKGQGARGYTF.

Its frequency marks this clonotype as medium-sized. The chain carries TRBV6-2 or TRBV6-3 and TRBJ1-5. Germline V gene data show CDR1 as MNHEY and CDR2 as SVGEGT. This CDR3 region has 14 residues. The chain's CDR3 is CASTIWAEGQPQHF.

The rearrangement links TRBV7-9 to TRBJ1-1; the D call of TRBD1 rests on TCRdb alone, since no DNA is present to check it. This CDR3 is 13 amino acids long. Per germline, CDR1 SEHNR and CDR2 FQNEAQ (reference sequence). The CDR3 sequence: CASSLARDREAFF.

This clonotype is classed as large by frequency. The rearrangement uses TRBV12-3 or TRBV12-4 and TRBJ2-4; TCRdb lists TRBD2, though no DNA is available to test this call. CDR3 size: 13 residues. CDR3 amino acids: CASKEGLVNIQYF.

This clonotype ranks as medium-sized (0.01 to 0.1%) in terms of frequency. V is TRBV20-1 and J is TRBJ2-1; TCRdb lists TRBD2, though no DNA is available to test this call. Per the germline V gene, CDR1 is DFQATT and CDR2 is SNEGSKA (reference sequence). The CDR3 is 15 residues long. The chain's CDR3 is CSATEGLADYNEQFF.

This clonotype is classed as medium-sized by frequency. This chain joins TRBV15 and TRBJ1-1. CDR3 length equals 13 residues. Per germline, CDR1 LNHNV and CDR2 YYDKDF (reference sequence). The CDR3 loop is CATNHYGNTEAFF.

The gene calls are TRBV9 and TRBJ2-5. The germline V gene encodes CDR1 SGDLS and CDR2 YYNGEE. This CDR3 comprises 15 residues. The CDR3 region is CASSVGPTVQETQYF. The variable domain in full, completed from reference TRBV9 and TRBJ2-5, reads DSGVTQTPKHLITATGQRVTLRCSPRSGDLSVYWYQQSLDQGLQFLIQYYNGEERAKGNILERFSAQQFPDLHSELNLSSLELGDSALYFCASSVGPTVQETQYFGPGTRLLVL.

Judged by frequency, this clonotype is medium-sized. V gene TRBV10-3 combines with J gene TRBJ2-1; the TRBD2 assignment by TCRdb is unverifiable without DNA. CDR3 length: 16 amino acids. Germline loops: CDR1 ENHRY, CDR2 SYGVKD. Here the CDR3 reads CASRGLAGETYNEQFF.

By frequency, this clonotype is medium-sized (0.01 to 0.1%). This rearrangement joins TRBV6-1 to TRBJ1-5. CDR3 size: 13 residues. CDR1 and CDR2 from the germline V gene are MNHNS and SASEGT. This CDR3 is CASTDPSSQPQHF.

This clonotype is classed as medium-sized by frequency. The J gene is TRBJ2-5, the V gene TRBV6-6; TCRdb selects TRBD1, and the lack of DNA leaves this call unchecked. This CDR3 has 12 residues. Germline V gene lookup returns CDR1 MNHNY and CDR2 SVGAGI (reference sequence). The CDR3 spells CASSYPQGSQYF.

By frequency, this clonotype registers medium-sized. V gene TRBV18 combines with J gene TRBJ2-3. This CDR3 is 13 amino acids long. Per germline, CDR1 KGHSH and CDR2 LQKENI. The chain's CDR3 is CASFTRQTDTQYF.

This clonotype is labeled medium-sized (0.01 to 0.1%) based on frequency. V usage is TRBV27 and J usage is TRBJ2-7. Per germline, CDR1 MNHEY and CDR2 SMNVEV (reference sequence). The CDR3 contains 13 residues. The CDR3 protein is CASKLGDSYEQYF.